A selection of T cell receptor beta chains follows, all from one sample in a study of blood T cell repertoires in COVID-19. Repertoires were generated with immunoSEQ multiplex PCR, while TCRdb's copy carries only in-frame clones and drops some. This table holds some 170,000 clones, about 80% found once. The sequenced material came from peripheral blood. The receptors originated from a woman in her 70s with acute or convalescent COVID-19. Each CDR3 is given with its conserved first and last residue. Fields, in order: J gene, clone size, V gene, CDR3 protein. Not every row has a clone size; where given, it reads once, few, many or a size class.

j_call: TRBJ2-3
clone_size: NA
v_call: TRBV5-1
cdr3_aa: CASSLDLTGGTDTQYF

j_call: TRBJ1-2
clone_size: NA
v_call: TRBV6-4
cdr3_aa: CASSDLDSIYGYTF

j_call: TRBJ1-6
clone_size: NA
v_call: TRBV5-1
cdr3_aa: CASSVDRVNSPLHF

j_call: TRBJ2-7
clone_size: NA
v_call: TRBV7-2
cdr3_aa: CASSHSGVPYEQYF

j_call: TRBJ1-6
clone_size: NA
v_call: TRBV15
cdr3_aa: CATSRGSRQSGSYNSPLHF

j_call: TRBJ1-6
clone_size: NA
v_call: TRBV3-1/TRBV3-2
cdr3_aa: CASPLRRCYNSPLHF

j_call: TRBJ2-2
clone_size: once
v_call: TRBV5-5
cdr3_aa: CASSLAQTNTGELFF

j_call: TRBJ2-7
clone_size: NA
v_call: TRBV28
cdr3_aa: CASKREYYEQYF

j_call: TRBJ2-1
clone_size: NA
v_call: TRBV11-1
cdr3_aa: CASSLRVTGGNEQFF

j_call: TRBJ2-1
clone_size: NA
v_call: TRBV9
cdr3_aa: CASSVDLAGKRNNEQFF

j_call: TRBJ2-3
clone_size: NA
v_call: TRBV28
cdr3_aa: CASSGTSLWADTQYF

j_call: TRBJ1-1
clone_size: NA
v_call: TRBV6-2/TRBV6-3
cdr3_aa: CASSSHLPLFEAFF

j_call: TRBJ2-7
clone_size: NA
v_call: TRBV11-3
cdr3_aa: CASSLTSSGKEQYF

j_call: TRBJ1-2
clone_size: NA
v_call: TRBV4-1
cdr3_aa: CASSQDRVYGYTF

j_call: TRBJ2-5
clone_size: NA
v_call: TRBV24-1
cdr3_aa: CATSDLSRETQYF

j_call: TRBJ2-1
clone_size: NA
v_call: TRBV6-5
cdr3_aa: CASSRDRGYEQFF

j_call: TRBJ1-6
clone_size: once
v_call: TRBV28
cdr3_aa: CASSFSGTEYSPLHF